The present entry profiles one TCR beta chain with its context. Antigen unknown. A read error may be the cause here, since a much bigger clone is one base away. Amplified TCR beta CDR3 regions came from RNA transcripts. HTBI primers were the set used in a first-round RT-PCR of the TCR CDR3. TCRdb analysed the multiplex PCR reads with MiXCR anew, one entry per CDR3 protein. Of roughly 290,000 distinct CDR3 sequences detected, over 15% appear once; the ten largest clones hold less than 70%. This sample is part of a study of T cells in Graves' hyperthyroidism and ophthalmopathy. The CDR3 runs 14 residues. Germline CDR1 reads SGHKS; CDR2 reads YYEKEE (reference sequence). The V end lost 5 bases, the J end lost 4 bases, and 14 bases lay between the germline ends. PBMCs were derived from 10 ml fresh peripheral blood. Findings and limits, study-wide: The model's output predicted ophthalmopathy at a median of about 6.5 months prior to onset. Most thyroid clonotypes with frequency above 0.001 were detected in blood.

The clonotype comes from a woman aged 55 to 70 with Graves' ophthalmopathy. Sequencing was carried out using blood. The chain uses TRBV5-5 and TRBJ2-3; either TRBD1 or TRBD2 may supply D (5 bases each). The CDR3 spells CASRSGTRADTQYF. The CDR3 DNA reads as TGTGCCAGCAGGTCCGGGACCCGCGCAGATACGCAGTATTTT.